Shown below are 20 T cell receptor beta chains from a single sample sequenced in a study of response to subunit inactivated influenza vaccine. TCRdb re-called the RT-PCR reads with MiXCR, one entry per CDR3 protein. This table has roughly 500,000 distinct CDR3 sequences, roughly 27% appearing once. The sequences come from CD4+ T cells sorted from PBMCs, collected 5 days after vaccination. Receptor source: a man in his forties or fifties who received an inactivated influenza vaccine.

The chain combines TRBV20-1 with TRBJ1-1; TRBD1 might be the D (6 bases). CDR1 is DFQATT and CDR2 is SNEGSKA in the germline V gene (reference sequence). V gave up 0 bases and J gave up 1 base, with 12 bases separating them. This CDR3 has 15 amino acids. This CDR3 is CSARDHYRANTEAFF. The CDR3 DNA reads TGCAGTGCTAGAGATCACTACAGGGCGAACACTGAAGCTTTCTTT.

Only a few counts were recorded for this clonotype. The chain joins TRBV10-3 to TRBJ2-1; TRBD2 might be the D (5 bases). In germline, CDR1 is ENHRY, CDR2 SYGVKD. The CDR3 covers 11 residues. Trimming pared 10 bases from V and 7 bases from J, leaving 11 bases between. The CDR3 DNA reads TGTGCCACGCGGACGGGGAATGAGCAGTTCTTC. Translating gives CATRTGNEQFF.

The chain has TRBV11-1 and TRBJ2-3; 9 positions match TRBD2. The CDR3 is 18 residues long. The V gene's germline CDR1 is SGHAT and CDR2 FQDESV (reference sequence). Losses at the gene ends were 7 bases for V and 7 bases for J; bases not matched to a gene: 21. The CDR3 sequence is CASINPLHVAGDNYTQYF. Here the CDR3 DNA reads TGTGCCAGCATCAATCCACTCCATGTAGCGGGAGACAATTATACGCAGTATTTT.

This clonotype was recorded at least ten times. The chain links TRBV7-6 to TRBJ2-1, with TRBD2 matching 7 bases. CDR1 is SGHVS, CDR2 FNYEAQ, per germline. The CDR3 is 17 amino acids. V was pared by 3 bases and J by 0 bases, with 8 bases of the junction left unmatched. In DNA form, the CDR3 reads TGTGCCAGCAGCTTCGATAGGGGCGGGAGCTCCTACAATGAGCAGTTCTTC. Translated: CASSFDRGGSSYNEQFF.

This clonotype appeared a few times. The chain links TRBV20-1 to TRBJ2-1; 9 positions match TRBD2. Losses at the gene ends were 1 base for V and 3 bases for J; bases not matched to a gene: 4. Germline V lookup: CDR1 DFQATT, CDR2 SNEGSKA (reference sequence). This CDR3 comprises 15 residues. For the CDR3, the DNA is TGCAGTGCTAGAGGGCCTAGCGGGGTCTACAATGAGCAGTTCTTC. Translated: CSARGPSGVYNEQFF.

This chain connects TRBV2 to TRBJ2-1; tentative D call: TRBD1 (6 bases). This CDR3 has 12 amino acids. Germline loops: CDR1 SNHLY, CDR2 FYNNEI. Trimming shortened V by 7 bases and J by 9 bases, and 13 bases separated the two germline ends. For the CDR3, the DNA is TGTGCCAGCAACAACAGGGTTAGTGAGCAGTTCTTC. Its protein is CASNNRVSEQFF.

This clonotype has a handful of counts. This sequence joins TRBV12-3 or TRBV12-4 and TRBJ2-5; 13 nucleotides align to TRBD2. CDR3 length: 16 amino acids. V dropped 6 bases and J dropped 7; count of bases not matched to a gene: 11. The CDR3 loop is CASSRTSGGGPWTQYF. As DNA, the CDR3 is TGTGCCAGCAGCCGAACTAGCGGGGGGGGGCCGTGGACCCAGTACTTC.

The J gene is TRBJ1-5, the V gene TRBV4-2; no definite D call. Trimming pared 4 bases from V and 2 bases from J, leaving 12 bases between. Germline values: CDR1 LGHNA, CDR2 YNFKEQ. The CDR3 consists of 15 residues. The CDR3 DNA sequence: TGTGCCAGCAGCCTGGGAGCGACCGGCAATCAGCCCCAGCATTTT. Its translation: CASSLGATGNQPQHF.

The J gene is TRBJ2-5, the V gene TRBV20-1, with 8 positions matching TRBD2. The CDR3 consists of 13 residues. V shed 7 bases and J 2 bases; nucleotides not matched to a gene: 6. Germline V gene sequence: CDR1 DFQATT, CDR2 SNEGSKA (reference sequence). CDR3 coding DNA: TGCAGTGGGGAAGCGGGGGTACAAGAGACCCAGTACTTC. It is translated as CSGEAGVQETQYF.

The chain employs TRBV6-5 and TRBJ2-7; tentatively, D is TRBD1 (6 bases). The CDR3 extends over 13 amino acids. V was trimmed by 0 bases and J by 7 bases, leaving 10 bases between them. CDR1 MNHEY and CDR2 SVGAGI come from the germline V gene. The CDR3 nucleotides read TGTGCCAGCAGTTACTCGGTTAGGGGGGAGCAGTACTTC. It encodes CASSYSVRGEQYF.

V usage is TRBV29-1 and J usage is TRBJ1-1; 7 nucleotides line up with TRBD1. There are 13 residues in the CDR3. Germline assignment: CDR1 SQVTM and CDR2 ANQGSEA. The junction had 6 bases not matched to a gene; V was cut back by 4 bases and J by 4 bases. The CDR3 bases are TGCAGCGTTGGACAGGGAAAGGGCACTGAAGCTTTCTTT. Its protein product is CSVGQGKGTEAFF.

This clonotype occurred a few times. This chain connects TRBV20-1 to TRBJ2-1; 12 bases line up with TRBD1. This CDR3 spans 15 amino acids. V shed 1 base, J shed 10 bases, and the junction held 8 bases outside the gene matches. Germline V lookup: CDR1 DFQATT, CDR2 SNEGSKA (reference sequence). Here the CDR3 DNA reads TGCAGTGCTAGAGTAACCGGGACAGGGGGCGGGGAGCAGTTCTTC. Protein sequence: CSARVTGTGGGEQFF.

The table lists this clonotype with a few counts. This rearrangement joins TRBV6-1 to TRBJ2-7, with D possibly matching TRBD2 (6 bases). The ends were cut back, 8 bases at V and 6 bases at J, with 17 bases in the middle. CDR1 is MNHNS, CDR2 SASEGT, per germline. This CDR3 is built from 13 residues. The CDR3 here is CASRQGLRAEQYF. CDR3 DNA: TGTGCCAGCCGCCAGGGACTCAGAGCCGAGCAGTACTTC.

The rearrangement joins TRBV10-3 to TRBJ2-3; the D is unclear. Trimming shortened V by 6 bases and J by 2 bases, and 9 bases separated the two germline ends. The germline CDR1 and CDR2 sequences are ENHRY and SYGVKD. The length of the CDR3 is 13 residues. The CDR3 DNA is TGTGCCATCAGAGGGCCGGCCACAGATACGCAGTATTTT. Amino acid sequence: CAIRGPATDTQYF.

The chain couples TRBV7-9 to TRBJ2-5, with 8 positions matching TRBD1. CDR3 size: 15 residues. J was trimmed by 4 bases and V by 4 bases; bases with no gene match: 8. CDR1 and CDR2 from the germline V gene are SEHNR and FQNEAQ (reference sequence). CDR3 coding DNA: TGTGCCAGCAGCTCGCGGACAGGGATGGCAGAGACCCAGTACTTC. This codes for CASSSRTGMAETQYF. Complete variable domain (other parts from reference TRBV7-9 and TRBJ2-5): DTGVSQNPRHKITKRGQNVTFRCDPISEHNRLYWYRQTLGQGPEFLTYFQNEAQLEKSRLLSDRFSAERPKGSFSTLEIQRTEQGDSAMYLCASSSRTGMAETQYFGPGTRLLVL.

The rearrangement uses TRBV28 and TRBJ2-7; 7 bases agree with TRBD1. Germline loops: CDR1 MDHEN, CDR2 SYDVKM. This CDR3 comprises 15 residues. V lost 4 bases to trimming and J lost 5 bases; unmatched junction nucleotides: 11. CDR3 DNA: TGTGCCAGCAGTTCGCCGACAGGGAAAAAGAACGAGCAGTACTTC. Translating gives CASSSPTGKKNEQYF. The full variable domain, completed using reference TRBV28 and TRBJ2-7, is DVKVTQSSRYLVKRTGEKVFLECVQDMDHENMFWYRQDPGLGLRLIYFSYDVKMKEKGDIPEGYSVSREKKERFSLILESASTNQTSMYLCASSSPTGKKNEQYFGPGTRLTVT.

This clonotype was seen only a few times. The gene calls are TRBV10-3 and TRBJ2-7; 10 nucleotides agree with TRBD2. Unmatched junction bases numbered 13, after V lost 11 bases and J lost 0 bases. The V gene's germline CDR1 is ENHRY and CDR2 SYGVKD. CDR3 size: 16 residues. CDR3 in DNA: TGTGCCGTATCAGGGTCTGGGACTAGCGACTCCTACGAGCAGTACTTC. Its protein product is CAVSGSGTSDSYEQYF.

This rearrangement joins TRBV5-1 to TRBJ2-2; D is tentatively TRBD1 or TRBD2 (6 bases each). The CDR3 contains 15 residues. Trimming left V 2 bases short and J 13 bases short, with 21 bases between. CDR1 and CDR2 from the germline V gene are SGHRS and YFSETQ. CDR3 sequence: CASSFIPGAQGGLFF. In DNA form, the CDR3 reads TGCGCCAGCAGCTTTATTCCGGGGGCCCAGGGAGGGCTGTTTTTT.

This clonotype was found many times. J is TRBJ2-1 and V is TRBV12-3 or TRBV12-4; D is possibly TRBD1 (7 bases). The CDR3 has 14 amino acids. Trimming pared 5 bases from V and 6 bases from J, leaving 14 bases between. The CDR3 sequence: CASSLRQGGNEQFF. CDR3 DNA sequence: TGTGCCAGCAGTCTCAGACAGGGAGGCAATGAGCAGTTCTTC.

The rearrangement joins TRBV20-1 to TRBJ1-1; TRBD1 aligns across 8 bases. Germline CDR1 reads DFQATT; CDR2 reads SNEGSKA (reference sequence). The CDR3 covers 18 residues. Trimming took 2 bases from V and 3 from J; bases not matched to a gene: 17. CDR3 amino acids: CSARPPRGLGVYHTEAFF. CDR3 DNA sequence: TGCAGTGCTAGACCACCCAGGGGGCTCGGGGTGTATCACACTGAAGCTTTCTTT.